Included here is one T cell receptor beta chain sequence, with context. Its target is not known. This record comes from a study of memory CD4+ T cells and cytomegalovirus serostatus. Study results and limitations: A US-trained random forest predicted CMV serostatus with median AUC roughly 0.9. CD4+ memory repertoires contained about 40% of the roughly 160 reported CMV TCRbeta sequences.

Here immunoSEQ multiplex PCR was the method, and the copy in TCRdb shows in-frame clones only, minus some. The sample contains approximately 46,000 clones, approximately 74% of which appear only once. Per the germline V gene, CDR1 is SGHVS and CDR2 is FNYEAQ. CDR3 size: 13 residues. V was trimmed by 4 bases and J by 6 bases, leaving 13 bases between them. The sort gate was single viable CD3+CD4+CD8-CD45RO+ cells for memory CD4+ T cells. The chain is built from TRBV7-6 and TRBJ2-7; D might be TRBD1 (6 bases). The source material was memory CD4+ T cells from blood. This clonotype was sampled from an adult in good health and CMV-seropositive. The DNA for the CDR3 is TGTGCCAGCAGCTGGAACAGGGCGAGCGAGCAGTACTTC. The encoded protein is CASSWNRASEQYF. Drawing the rest from reference TRBV7-6 and TRBJ2-7, the complete variable domain is GAGVSQSPRYKVTKRGQDVALRCDPISGHVSLYWYRQALGQGPEFLTYFNYEAQQDKSGLPNDRFSAERPEGSISTLTIQRTEQRDSAMYRCASSWNRASEQYFGPGTRLTVT.